The clone carrying this T cell receptor beta chain was counted many times. The antigen remains unidentified. These data originate in a study of CD8+CD57+ T cells in acquired aplastic anemia. The wider study: The study obtained approximately 11 million reads on average for CD4+ cells from healthy donors. Study-level findings and limits: A set of some 28 CD8+ CDR3 sequences was shared between patients and controls, and these sequences appeared highly expressed in patients.

The study profiled TCR beta VDJ and CDR3 using genomic DNA as template. Via MiXCR, TCRdb re-called the reads, giving one row per CDR3 protein. In the table there are approximately 130,000 distinct CDR3 sequences, around two fifths of which are singletons. This CDR3 is built from 13 residues. Trimming left V 3 bases short and J 8 bases short, with 13 bases between. Material for sequencing was sorted CD4+, CD8+, or CD8+CD57+ T cells (not recorded which) from PBMCs. The TCR originated in a human donor in good health, serving as a control. This chain joins TRBV12-3 or TRBV12-4 and TRBJ1-2; D is unresolved. CDR3 coding DNA: TGTGCCAGCAGTTTGTTGGCCGCGGGGGGCTACACCTTC. Translated, it gives CASSLLAAGGYTF.